The 18 T cell receptor beta chains below were found in one sample sequenced in a study of shared clonotypes between healthy human individuals. Generated by immunoSEQ multiplex PCR, the TCRdb table keeps only in-frame clones and is missing some. The sample lists roughly 1,500,000 clones; roughly 98% were seen once. The specimen was naive CD4+ T cells sorted from blood. Subset reported: CD45RA+ positively selected. Receptors originate from a man aged 25-45 years in good health.

The V call is TRBV5-1, the J call TRBJ2-5, with D tentatively TRBD1 or TRBD2 (5 bases each). The CDR3 runs 15 residues. Trimming took off 4 bases at V and 1 base at J, with 14 bases between the two ends. Germline CDR1 reads SGHRS; CDR2 reads YFSETQ. CDR3 loop: CASSQTGDGQETQYF. CDR3 bases: TGCGCCAGCAGCCAGACTGGGGACGGCCAAGAGACCCAGTACTTC.

The chain employs TRBV5-1 and TRBJ2-3, with D unresolved. Looked up from germline, CDR1 is SGHRS and CDR2 is YFSETQ. V was trimmed by 4 bases and J by 2 bases, leaving 20 bases between them. This CDR3 comprises 17 residues. The CDR3 coding sequence is TGCGCCAGCAGCCCGAACCCACTGGGATTAGCCACAGATACGCAGTATTTT. Protein sequence: CASSPNPLGLATDTQYF.

The chain joins TRBV4-1 to TRBJ2-3, with D unclear. Germline loops: CDR1 MGHRA, CDR2 YSYEKL. V lost 1 base and J 5 bases, leaving 7 bases between the germline ends. This CDR3 is built from 13 residues. This chain's CDR3 is CASSQAGVDTQYF. Here the CDR3 DNA reads TGCGCCAGCAGCCAAGCCGGTGTAGATACGCAGTATTTT.

The chain is built from TRBV2 and TRBJ2-7; D is possibly TRBD2 (6 bases). The CDR3 has 15 residues. Germline CDR1 and CDR2: SNHLY and FYNNEI. The V gene lost 5 bases and the J gene lost 2 bases, with 16 bases spanning the gap. In nucleotides, the CDR3 is TGTGCCAGCAGTCCCAGGCGGGGCCTGGCCTACGAGCAGTACTTC. Translating gives CASSPRRGLAYEQYF.

This chain uses TRBV7-9 with TRBJ1-5; a weak D match, TRBD1 (5 bases). V gave up 1 base and J gave up 0 bases, with 7 bases separating them. Germline CDR1 reads SEHNR; CDR2 reads FQNEAQ (reference sequence). The CDR3 is 15 amino acids. The CDR3: CASSLGGHSNQPQHF. The CDR3 DNA sequence: TGTGCCAGCAGCTTAGGGGGCCATAGCAATCAGCCCCAGCATTTT.

This clone was detected once. The CDR3 DNA is TGCAGCGTTGATCCCAGGGGAACAGATACGCAGTATTTT. It yields the protein CSVDPRGTDTQYF. The V call is TRBV29-1, the J call TRBJ2-3; D is possibly TRBD1 (6 bases). Per the germline V gene, CDR1 is SQVTM and CDR2 is ANQGSEA. V was clipped by 3 bases and J by 3 bases, with 10 bases between them. This CDR3 is built from 13 residues.

The table lists this clone with a count of one. The chain links TRBV7-2 to TRBJ2-2; 8 bases agree with TRBD1. Germline V gene sequence: CDR1 SGHTA, CDR2 FQGNSA. Unmatched junction bases numbered 4, after V lost 4 bases and J lost 9 bases. The CDR3 covers 13 residues. The CDR3 DNA reads as TGTGCCAGCAGCTCGGACAGGGTCAGGGAGCTGTTTTTT. Its translation: CASSSDRVRELFF.

CDR3 DNA sequence: TGTGCCATCAGTGAGTTGGGGGCACGGACGGCGAACACCGGGGAGCTGTTTTTT. This encodes CAISELGARTANTGELFF. J is TRBJ2-2 and V is TRBV10-3, with D possibly matching TRBD1 (6 bases). The germline V gene encodes CDR1 ENHRY and CDR2 SYGVKD. The CDR3 has 18 residues. V dropped 1 base and J dropped 0 bases, with 15 bases sitting between them.

This chain uses TRBV4-1 with TRBJ2-4; 10 positions agree with TRBD1. Germline loops: CDR1 MGHRA, CDR2 YSYEKL. The CDR3 totals 16 residues. J was trimmed by 5 bases and V by 1 base; bases with no gene match: 5. The CDR3 loop is CASSQGDRGRQNIQYF. In nucleotides, the CDR3 is TGCGCCAGCAGCCAAGGCGACAGGGGGCGACAAAACATTCAGTACTTC.

Comment on this clone: The same CDR3 can be traced to other DNA sequences in this sample. The J gene is TRBJ2-5, the V gene TRBV5-4; D possibly corresponds to TRBD1 (5 bases). V was clipped by 1 base and J by 2 bases, with 9 bases between them. Looked up from germline, CDR1 is SGHNT and CDR2 is YYREEE (reference sequence). This CDR3 comprises 14 residues. CDR3 protein: CASSLRTRQETQYF. The CDR3 DNA reads as TGTGCCAGCAGCTTGAGGACACGTCAAGAGACCCAGTACTTC.

This clone was seen a single time. The chain employs TRBV6-1 and TRBJ2-2, with 10 bases that match TRBD2. Germline loops: CDR1 MNHNS, CDR2 SASEGT. CDR3 size: 15 residues. The V gene end was trimmed by 2 bases and the J gene end by 5 bases; junction bases not matched to a gene: 2. CDR3 sequence reads: CASSETSGMTGELFF. The DNA of the CDR3 is TGTGCCAGCAGTGAAACTAGCGGGATGACCGGGGAGCTGTTTTTT.

The chain joins TRBV28 to TRBJ2-3; D remains ambiguous. V dropped 7 bases and J dropped 3 bases, with 14 bases sitting between them. The CDR3 length is 14 residues. In germline, CDR1 is MDHEN, CDR2 SYDVKM. This chain's CDR3 is CASNLATGTDTQYF. CDR3 DNA: TGTGCCAGCAATTTGGCTACCGGGACAGATACGCAGTATTTT.

This chain connects TRBV10-3 to TRBJ2-3; D might be TRBD2 (6 bases). The germline V gene encodes CDR1 ENHRY and CDR2 SYGVKD. V was clipped by 5 bases and J by 1 base, with 16 bases between them. The CDR3 is made up of 16 amino acids. The CDR3 sequence: CAISSLLIAGTDTQYF. The CDR3 DNA reads TGTGCCATCAGTTCCCTGTTAATAGCGGGCACAGATACGCAGTATTTT.

The rearrangement joins TRBV5-4 to TRBJ2-3, with 8 bases that match TRBD1. The CDR3 extends over 14 amino acids. The junction had 6 bases not matched to a gene; V was cut back by 4 bases and J by 5 bases. Germline V lookup: CDR1 SGHNT, CDR2 YYREEE (reference sequence). CDR3 DNA sequence: TGTGCCAGCAGCCAAAGGACAGGGAAAGATACGCAGTATTTT. This encodes CASSQRTGKDTQYF.

This chain uses TRBV5-5 with TRBJ1-4; D is unclear. The CDR3 length is 14 residues. V was clipped by 6 bases and J by 7 bases, with 16 bases between them. CDR1 is SGHKS and CDR2 is YYEKEE in the germline V gene (reference sequence). Here the CDR3 DNA reads TGTGCCAGCACCGCATTAGATGGAGCTGAAAAACTGTTTTTT. It is translated as CASTALDGAEKLFF.

V is TRBV5-4 and J is TRBJ2-7; tentative D call: TRBD2 (5 bases). Trimming shortened V by 4 bases and J by 6 bases, and 17 bases separated the two germline ends. CDR1 and CDR2 (germline): SGHNT, YYREEE (reference sequence). The CDR3 spans 14 residues. The CDR3 is CASSPSSGSREQYF. The CDR3 bases are TGTGCCAGCAGCCCATCATCGGGGAGCCGCGAGCAGTACTTC.

The rearrangement links TRBV6-5 to TRBJ2-3; 8 bases are a match to TRBD1. Per the germline V gene, CDR1 is MNHEY and CDR2 is SVGAGI. Unmatched junction bases numbered 5, after V lost 6 bases and J lost 0 bases. The CDR3 loop spans 15 amino acids. Written as DNA, the CDR3 is TGTGCCAGCAGAGGGACAGGAGCTAGCACAGATACGCAGTATTTT. This translates into CASRGTGASTDTQYF.

A note on this clone: The sample carries other DNA sequences with the same CDR3. The chain uses TRBV2 and TRBJ2-1; the D gene is possibly TRBD2 (6 bases). Germline V gene lookup returns CDR1 SNHLY and CDR2 FYNNEI. This CDR3 spans 12 amino acids. Trimming took 5 bases from V and 7 from J, leaving 9 bases between them. The CDR3 bases are TGTGCCAGCAGTCTTCGGGAGAATGAGCAGTTCTTC. Protein product: CASSLRENEQFF.